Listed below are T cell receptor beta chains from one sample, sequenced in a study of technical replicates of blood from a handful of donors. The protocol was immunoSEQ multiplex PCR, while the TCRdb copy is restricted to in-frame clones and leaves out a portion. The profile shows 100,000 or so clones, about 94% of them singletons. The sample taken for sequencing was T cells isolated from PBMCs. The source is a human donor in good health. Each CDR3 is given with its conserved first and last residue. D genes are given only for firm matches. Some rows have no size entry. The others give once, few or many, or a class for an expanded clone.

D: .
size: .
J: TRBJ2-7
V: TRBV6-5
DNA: TGTGCCAGCAGTTCACTGGGGGGCTACGAGCAGTACTTC
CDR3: CASSSLGGYEQYF

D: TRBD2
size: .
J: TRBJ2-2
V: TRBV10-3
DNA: TGTGCCATCAGTGGCGGGGGGGCCGTCGGGGAGCTGTTTTTT
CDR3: CAISGGGAVGELFF

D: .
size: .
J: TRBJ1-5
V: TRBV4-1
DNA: TGCGCCAGCAGCCAAATAAACATGGTGGGCAATCAGCCCCAGCATTTT
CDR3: CASSQINMVGNQPQHF

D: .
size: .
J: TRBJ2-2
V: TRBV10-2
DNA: TGCGCCAGCAGTGAGCCGAACTTAGGGGAGCTGTTTTTT
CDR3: CASSEPNLGELFF

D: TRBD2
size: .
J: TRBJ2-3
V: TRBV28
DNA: TGTGCCAGCAGTCCACTAGCGGGAAGGTGGAGCACAGATACGCAGTATTTT
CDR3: CASSPLAGRWSTDTQYF

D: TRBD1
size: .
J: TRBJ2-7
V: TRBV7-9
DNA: TGTGCCAGCAGTTGGGGACAGGGGGCTTTTCGGGAGCAGTACTTC
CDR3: CASSWGQGAFREQYF

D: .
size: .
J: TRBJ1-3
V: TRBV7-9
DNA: TGTGCCAGCATCCTTAGGGGTGGCCAGGGCACCATATATTTT
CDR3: CASILRGGQGTIYF

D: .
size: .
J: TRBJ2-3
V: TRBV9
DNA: TGTGCCAGCAGCGTAGCTAGCCGATCTTGGCAAGCCTTCAGCACAGATACGCAGTATTTT
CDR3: CASSVASRSWQAFSTDTQYF

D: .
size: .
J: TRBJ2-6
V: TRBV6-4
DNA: TGTGCCAGCAGTGACTATAGTGCTGGGGCCAACGTCCTGACTTTC
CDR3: CASSDYSAGANVLTF

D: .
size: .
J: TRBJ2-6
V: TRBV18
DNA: TGTGCCAGCTCACCCCGGGTTACTGGGGCCAACGTCCTGACTTTC
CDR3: CASSPRVTGANVLTF

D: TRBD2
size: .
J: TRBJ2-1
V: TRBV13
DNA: TGTGCCAGCAGCTTACTCGATCTAGCGGGAGCACAATTCTTC
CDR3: CASSLLDLAGAQFF

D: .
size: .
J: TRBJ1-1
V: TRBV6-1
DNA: TGTGCCAGCAGGCCCGGACAGGAAGCTTTCTTT
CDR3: CASRPGQEAFF

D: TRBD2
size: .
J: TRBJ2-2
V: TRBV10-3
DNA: TGTGCCATCAGTGACGTCTCCCAACTAGCGGGAGGGCCAGGGGGGCGGAACACCGGGGAGCTGTTTTTT
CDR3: CAISDVSQLAGGPGGRNTGELFF

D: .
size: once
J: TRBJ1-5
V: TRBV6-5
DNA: TGTGCCAGCAGTTCGGGCAATCAGCCCCAGCATTTT
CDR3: CASSSGNQPQHF

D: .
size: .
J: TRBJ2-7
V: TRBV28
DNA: TGTGCCAGCAGTCTAAGCTCCGGGGAAACCTACGAGCAGTACTTC
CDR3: CASSLSSGETYEQYF

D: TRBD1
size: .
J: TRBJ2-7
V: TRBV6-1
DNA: TGTGCCAGCAGCAGAGGGACAGGGGGATTCGAGCAGTACTTC
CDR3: CASSRGTGGFEQYF

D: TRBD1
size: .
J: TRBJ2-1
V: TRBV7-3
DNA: TGTGCCAGCAGCCTAATCTCGGGGCAGGGGGCGCGTAATGAGCAGTTCTTC
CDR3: CASSLISGQGARNEQFF

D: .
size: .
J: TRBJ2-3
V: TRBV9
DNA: TGTGCCAGCAGCCCCCCCTCAGCCCAGGTCACAGATACGCAGTATTTT
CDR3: CASSPPSAQVTDTQYF

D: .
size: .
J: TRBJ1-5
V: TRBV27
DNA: TGTGCCAGCAGTTTCGGGACAAAGAAAATAAGCAATCAGCCCCAGCATTTT
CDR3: CASSFGTKKISNQPQHF

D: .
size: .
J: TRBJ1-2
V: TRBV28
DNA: TGTGCCAGCAGTTTCACAGGCGGTAACTATGGCTACACCTTC
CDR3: CASSFTGGNYGYTF

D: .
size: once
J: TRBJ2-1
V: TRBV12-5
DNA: TGTGCTAGTGGTTTGGTAGACTTTCATGAGCAGTTCTTC
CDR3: CASGLVDFHEQFF

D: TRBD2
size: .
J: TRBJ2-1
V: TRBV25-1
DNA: TGTGCCAGCAGAGAGGGAGCGGGGGCCGACAATGAGCAGTTCTTC
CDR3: CASREGAGADNEQFF

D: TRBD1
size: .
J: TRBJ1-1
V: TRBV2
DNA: TGTGCCAGCACTCGCGGGACAGGGAAGAGTTCTAACACTGAAGCTTTCTTT
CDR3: CASTRGTGKSSNTEAFF